These 2 T cell receptor beta chains were all obtained from the same sample, sequenced in a study of CD8 T cell repertoires and HIV-1 epitope variants (dated by TCRdb to the early 2020s). Libraries were built with the immunoSEQ multiplex PCR assay. As stored in TCRdb, this immuneACCESS dataset retains in-frame rearrangements with V and J assigned. A fraction of the clones does not appear; measured against another copy, unresolved V genes explain less than half of the discrepancy, and the remainder lacks a known reason. The table for this sample lists about 90,000 clones; approximately 70% of them were counted only once. 20% to 30% of the sample rests with the top ten. What was sequenced was uncultured baseline CD8+ T cells from peripheral blood mononuclear cells (PBMCs). These receptors were obtained from a male donor with HIV.

V gene TRBV2 combines with J gene TRBJ2-7; D is undetermined. The germline CDR1 and CDR2 sequences are SNHLY and FYNNEI. V lost 3 bases, J lost 6 bases, and 12 bases lay in between. CDR3 length equals 13 residues. CDR3 protein: CASSDLGWGEQYF. The CDR3 nucleotides read TGTGCCAGCAGTGACCTGGGCTGGGGCGAGCAGTACTTC.

The chain has TRBV7-2 and TRBJ2-4; 7 bases map to TRBD1. V was pared by 3 bases and J by 2 bases, with 4 bases of the junction left unmatched. The germline V gene has CDR1 SGHTA and CDR2 FQGNSA. The CDR3 length is 15 residues. CDR3 loop: CASSFDRAPKNIQYF. The CDR3, as DNA: TGTGCCAGCAGCTTCGACAGGGCACCCAAAAACATTCAGTACTTC.